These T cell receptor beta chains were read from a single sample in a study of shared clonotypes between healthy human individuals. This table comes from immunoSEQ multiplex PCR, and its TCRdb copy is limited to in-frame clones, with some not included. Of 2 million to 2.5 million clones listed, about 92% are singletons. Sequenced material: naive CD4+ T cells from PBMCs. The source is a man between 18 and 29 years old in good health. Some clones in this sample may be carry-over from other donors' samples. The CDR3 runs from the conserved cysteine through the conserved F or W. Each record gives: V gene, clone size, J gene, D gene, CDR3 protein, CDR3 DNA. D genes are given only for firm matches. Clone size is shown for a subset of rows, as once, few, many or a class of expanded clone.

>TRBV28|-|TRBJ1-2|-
CATGTHYGYTF
TGTGCCACCGGGACACACTATGGCTACACCTTC
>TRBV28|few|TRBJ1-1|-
CASTKWEGNTEAFF
TGTGCCAGCACCAAATGGGAGGGCAACACTGAAGCTTTCTTT
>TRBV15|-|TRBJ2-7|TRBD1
CATSRGRDRIGEQYF
TGTGCCACCAGCAGAGGCCGGGACAGAATAGGAGAGCAGTACTTC
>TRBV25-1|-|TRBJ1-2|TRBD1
CASSAAGGRGANYGYTF
TGTGCCAGCAGTGCTGCAGGGGGGCGTGGAGCTAACTATGGCTACACCTTC
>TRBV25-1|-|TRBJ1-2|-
CASSAAAANYGYTF
TGTGCCAGCAGTGCGGCAGCTGCTAACTATGGCTACACCTTC
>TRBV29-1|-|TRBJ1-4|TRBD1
CSVDNTGGEEKLFF
TGCAGCGTTGACAACACAGGGGGAGAGGAAAAACTGTTTTTT
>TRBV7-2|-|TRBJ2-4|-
CASSLKGQSSIQYF
TGTGCCAGCAGCTTGAAGGGACAATCATCCATTCAGTACTTC
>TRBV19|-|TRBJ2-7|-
CASSTYHPPSTGQFYEQYF
TGTGCCAGTAGTACTTATCACCCCCCCTCGACAGGTCAGTTCTACGAGCAGTACTTC
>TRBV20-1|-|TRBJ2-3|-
CSAGAPDTQYF
TGCAGTGCTGGAGCCCCAGATACGCAGTATTTT
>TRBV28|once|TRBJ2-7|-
CASSLPSAIVTYEQYF
TGTGCCAGCAGTCTCCCTAGTGCCATTGTTACCTACGAGCAGTACTTC
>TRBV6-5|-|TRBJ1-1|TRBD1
CASRQMTGSTEAFF
TGTGCCAGCAGACAAATGACAGGGAGCACTGAAGCTTTCTTT
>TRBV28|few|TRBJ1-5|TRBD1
CASSFRQGRTQPQHF
TGTGCCAGCAGTTTCCGACAGGGGAGAACTCAGCCCCAGCATTTT
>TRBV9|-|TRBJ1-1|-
CASSARMGRNTEAFF
TGTGCCAGCAGCGCCCGAATGGGAAGGAACACTGAAGCTTTCTTT
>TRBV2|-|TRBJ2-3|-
CASSDPRGPDTQYF
TGTGCCAGCAGTGATCCCCGGGGGCCAGATACGCAGTATTTT
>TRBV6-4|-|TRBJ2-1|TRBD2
CASSPGTSGDNEQFF
TGTGCCAGCAGTCCTGGGACTAGCGGTGACAATGAGCAGTTCTTC
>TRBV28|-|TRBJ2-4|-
CASSPRWNIQYF
TGTGCCAGCAGTCCCCGGTGGAACATTCAGTACTTC
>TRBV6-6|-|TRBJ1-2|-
CASSWEGGYTF
TGTGCCAGCAGTTGGGAGGGTGGCTACACCTTC
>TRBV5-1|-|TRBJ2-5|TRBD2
CASSPSGTSGKSGETQYF
TGCGCCAGCAGCCCCTCCGGGACTAGCGGTAAAAGCGGTGAGACCCAGTACTTC